The 22 T cell receptor beta chains below all came from one sample that was sequenced in a study of human T cells and chemical hapten exposure. Time point given: pre-sensitization, week 0. Treatment defined: therapeutic diphenylcyclopropenone sensitization with weekly scalp DPC. TCRdb passed the RACE reads through MiXCR, listing each CDR3 protein once. The repertoire holds around 120,000 distinct CDR3 sequences, with roughly 13% as singletons. Sequenced here: whole blood, sampled in connection with sensitization to the hapten diphenylcyclopropenone (DPC). The receptor set was obtained from a woman under 30 with alopecia areata. Some clones in this sample may be carry-over from other donors' samples.

The CDR3, as DNA: TGCAGTGCTCCTCGGGCTAGCGGGGGATACAATGAGCAGTTCTTC. Residues: CSAPRASGGYNEQFF. The J gene is TRBJ2-1, the V gene TRBV20-1; 10 positions agree with TRBD2. Germline CDR1 is DFQATT and CDR2 is SNEGSKA (reference sequence). With V trimmed by 5 bases and J by 4 bases, 8 bases remained unmatched. The CDR3 is made up of 15 amino acids.

The V gene is TRBV4-1, the J gene TRBJ1-2; D is undetermined. This CDR3 region has 15 residues. V dropped 3 bases and J dropped 4 bases, with 15 bases sitting between them. Germline loops: CDR1 MGHRA, CDR2 YSYEKL. The CDR3 sequence is CASSQARRQTYGYTF. The CDR3 nucleotides are TGCGCCAGCAGCCAGGCCCGGAGGCAGACCTATGGCTACACCTTC.

A few counts support this clonotype. CDR3 in DNA: TGTGCCAGCAGCCATTTTAGCGGGACCTCCTACAATGAGCAGTTCTTC. This sequence encodes CASSHFSGTSYNEQFF. This rearrangement joins TRBV3-1 to TRBJ2-1; 8 bases agree with TRBD2. V lost 3 bases to trimming and J lost 0 bases; unmatched junction nucleotides: 4. This CDR3 has 16 residues. The germline V gene encodes CDR1 LGHDT and CDR2 YNNKEL (reference sequence).

Only a few counts were recorded for this clonotype. This chain links TRBV7-2 with TRBJ2-3; no definite D call. The CDR3 runs to 19 residues. V shed 1 base and J shed 4 bases, with 24 bases lying between them. CDR1 and CDR2 from the germline V gene are SGHTA and FQGNSA. CDR3 nucleotide sequence: TGTGCCAGCAGCTTAGGATACGGAAGGTTTCGAAGCCCCCCAGATACGCAGTATTTT. This encodes CASSLGYGRFRSPPDTQYF.

CDR3 loop: CSVLGTGANNEQFF. CDR3 in DNA: TGCAGCGTTCTCGGGACAGGGGCCAACAATGAGCAGTTCTTC. The rearrangement links TRBV29-1 to TRBJ2-1; 10 nucleotides agree with TRBD1. The CDR3 runs to 14 residues. J gave up 5 bases and V 5 bases, and 6 bases lay outside the gene matches. Germline CDR1 reads SQVTM; CDR2 reads ANQGSEA.

This chain joins TRBV4-2 and TRBJ2-3, with 10 bases matching TRBD1. Trimming removed 4 bases from V and 6 bases from J; junction bases left unmatched: 13. Germline CDR1 and CDR2: LGHNA and YNFKEQ. The CDR3 consists of 17 residues. The CDR3 loop is CASSLTSRQGALDTQYF. In nucleotides, the CDR3 is TGTGCCAGCAGCCTAACCTCGAGACAGGGGGCTCTGGATACGCAGTATTTT.

This chain connects TRBV6-2 or TRBV6-3 to TRBJ2-5, with D possibly matching TRBD2 (7 bases). The germline V gene has CDR1 MNHEY and CDR2 SVGEGT. This CDR3 has 14 residues. Trimming stripped 5 bases from V and 7 bases from J, with 17 bases between. The CDR3 spells CASSPHGGAGTQYF. Written as DNA, the CDR3 is TGTGCCAGCAGTCCCCATGGGGGGGCAGGGACCCAGTACTTC.

This clonotype was counted at least ten times. V is TRBV9 and J is TRBJ1-2; D is unresolved. The CDR3 consists of 14 residues. CDR1 is SGDLS, CDR2 YYNGEE, per germline. V was shortened by 4 bases and J by 6 bases, with 16 bases between the two germline ends. The chain's CDR3 is CASSPRLTFDGYTF. For the CDR3, the DNA is TGTGCCAGCAGCCCCCGCTTGACATTTGATGGCTACACCTTC.

With regard to this clonotype: An end of the junction does not agree with germline; a read error may underlie this. This chain links TRBV2 with TRBJ1-1; no definite D call. This CDR3 is 10 amino acids long. Germline lookup yields CDR1 SNHLY and CDR2 FYNNEI. CDR3 bases: TGTGCCAGCAGTGGGGCCCTGGACTTTTTC. Protein sequence: CASSGALDFF.

A few counts support this clonotype. This chain connects TRBV7-9 to TRBJ1-2; D remains unclear. The CDR3 extends over 12 amino acids. CDR1 is SEHNR, CDR2 FQNEAQ, per germline (reference sequence). V was pared by 1 base and J by 4 bases, with 4 bases between. The CDR3 loop is CASSLDVYGYTF. The CDR3 coding sequence is TGTGCCAGCAGCTTAGACGTCTATGGCTACACCTTC.

This chain connects TRBV6-6 to TRBJ2-1; D not resolved. The CDR3 runs 13 residues. V was clipped by 2 bases and J by 2 bases, with 4 bases between them. The germline CDR1 and CDR2 sequences are MNHNY and SVGAGI (reference sequence). CDR3 sequence reads: CASSYRAYNEQFF. The CDR3 DNA is TGTGCCAGCAGTTACCGGGCCTACAATGAGCAGTTCTTC.

This clonotype was observed a handful of times. The gene calls are TRBV4-3 and TRBJ2-7; TRBD1 matches at 8 bases. This CDR3 is built from 16 residues. Germline V gene lookup returns CDR1 LGHNA and CDR2 YSLEER. J was trimmed by 1 base and V by 0 bases; bases with no gene match: 5. For the CDR3, the DNA is TGCGCCAGCAGCCAAGACCGGGACAGGATTTCCTACGAGCAGTACTTC. Its translation is CASSQDRDRISYEQYF.

The chain uses TRBV7-9 and TRBJ2-1; D is possibly TRBD1 or TRBD2 (6 bases each). From germline, CDR1 is SEHNR and CDR2 FQNEAQ (reference sequence). The V gene lost 2 bases and the J gene lost 6 bases, with 11 bases spanning the gap. CDR3 length equals 14 residues. The CDR3 is CASSLTGAGNEQFF. The DNA for the CDR3 is TGTGCCAGCAGCTTAACGGGGGCCGGCAATGAGCAGTTCTTC. Full variable domain (missing parts from reference TRBV7-9 and TRBJ2-1): DTGVSQNPRHKITKRGQNVTFRCDPISEHNRLYWYRQTLGQGPEFLTYFQNEAQLEKSRLLSDRFSAERPKGSFSTLEIQRTEQGDSAMYLCASSLTGAGNEQFFGPGTRLTVL.

V and J are TRBV19 and TRBJ1-2; D gene ambiguous. V gave up 4 bases and J gave up 4 bases, with 7 bases separating them. Germline V lookup: CDR1 LNHDA, CDR2 SQIVND (reference sequence). CDR3 length equals 12 residues. The CDR3 coding sequence is TGTGCCAGTAGTACCCTGGGCTATGGCTACACCTTC. Protein: CASSTLGYGYTF. Combining the CDR3 with reference TRBV19 and TRBJ1-2 gives the whole variable domain DGGITQSPKYLFRKEGQNVTLSCEQNLNHDAMYWYRQDPGQGLRLIYYSQIVNDFQKGDIAEGYSVSREKKESFPLTVTSAQKNPTAFYLCASSTLGYGYTFGSGTRLTVV.

The gene calls are TRBV20-1 and TRBJ2-3; perhaps D is TRBD1 or TRBD2 (5 bases each). V was trimmed by 6 bases and J by 5 bases, leaving 21 bases between them. From germline, CDR1 is DFQATT and CDR2 SNEGSKA (reference sequence). The CDR3 runs to 15 residues. The CDR3 bases are TGCAGTGCGGCCGGGGACCGAAACGGGAAAGATACGCAGTATTTT. This translates into CSAAGDRNGKDTQYF.

The J gene is TRBJ1-5, the V gene TRBV28, with 8 bases that match TRBD1. This CDR3 contains 14 residues. Germline V gene sequence: CDR1 MDHEN, CDR2 SYDVKM. Unmatched junction bases numbered 5, after V lost 7 bases and J lost 3 bases. CDR3 sequence reads: CASKAGGYNQPQHF. CDR3 coding DNA: TGTGCCAGCAAGGCAGGGGGCTACAATCAGCCCCAGCATTTT.

This clonotype has only a few counts. The chain employs TRBV28 and TRBJ1-5; D gene ambiguous. Germline V gene data show CDR1 as MDHEN and CDR2 as SYDVKM. The CDR3 is 12 amino acids. The V end was cut by 3 bases, the J end by 10 bases, with 10 bases between. The CDR3 DNA sequence: TGTGCCAGCAGTTTGGGCCAAGGACCCCAGCATTTT. Amino acid sequence: CASSLGQGPQHF.

CDR3 sequence reads: CASSFPRGLRDNEQFF. The CDR3 DNA sequence: TGTGCCAGCAGCTTCCCCAGGGGCCTAAGGGACAATGAGCAGTTCTTC. The chain links TRBV7-8 to TRBJ2-1; tentative D call: TRBD1 (6 bases). Per germline, CDR1 SGHVS and CDR2 FQNEAQ. This CDR3 region has 16 residues. Trimming removed 3 bases from V and 5 bases from J, with 17 bases in between.

This clonotype occurred many times. V usage is TRBV27 and J usage is TRBJ2-7; D not certain. Trimming took off 5 bases at V and 5 bases at J, with 19 bases between the two ends. CDR3 length: 15 residues. CDR1 is MNHEY, CDR2 SMNVEV, per germline (reference sequence). CDR3 amino acids: CASSDTAAPKDEQYF. CDR3 coding DNA: TGTGCCAGCAGTGACACAGCTGCCCCAAAGGACGAGCAGTACTTC.

The chain couples TRBV2 to TRBJ1-5; D ambiguous. The CDR3 sequence is 15 residues long. Per germline, CDR1 SNHLY and CDR2 FYNNEI. V dropped 2 bases and J dropped 0 bases, with 8 bases sitting between them. The CDR3 nucleotides read TGTGCCAGCAGTGAACAGGATATTAGCAATCAGCCCCAGCATTTT. Amino acid sequence: CASSEQDISNQPQHF.

The chain has TRBV3-1 and TRBJ2-1; D perhaps matches TRBD1 (5 bases). The CDR3 is made up of 14 amino acids. From germline, CDR1 is LGHDT and CDR2 YNNKEL (reference sequence). With 1 base removed from V and 4 bases from J, the gap between germline ends came to 8 bases. Written as DNA, the CDR3 is TGTGCCAGCAGCCAAGGGCAGGGTTACAATGAGCAGTTCTTC. Its protein product is CASSQGQGYNEQFF.

This clonotype occurred many times. The chain links TRBV6-5 to TRBJ2-7; TRBD1 aligns across 7 bases. This CDR3 spans 14 amino acids. V was pared by 5 bases and J by 2 bases, with 6 bases of the junction left unmatched. The germline V gene has CDR1 MNHEY and CDR2 SVGAGI. The CDR3 region has the DNA TGTGCCAGCAGTAGCAGGGGGTGGACCTACGAGCAGTACTTC. This codes for CASSSRGWTYEQYF.